A selection of T cell receptor beta chains follows, all from one sample in a study of T cell responses to AZD1222 COVID-19 vaccine. Clones were read by immunoSEQ multiplex PCR, and TCRdb kept only the in-frame ones, dropping some. Among 170,000 or so clones, about 86% were seen once, and the ten largest hold 11%. This sample comprised peripheral blood, obtained 28 days after the second AZD1222 dose. The receptors originated from an adult who received the AZD1222 COVID-19 vaccine. CDR3s include the opening cysteine and the closing phenylalanine or tryptophan. D genes are given only for firm matches. Clone size is shown for a subset of rows, as once, few, many or a class of expanded clone.

D gene: .
J gene: TRBJ1-2
V gene: TRBV30
clone size: .
CDR3 protein: CAWRDGMDYGYTF
CDR3 DNA: TGTGCCTGGAGGGACGGGATGGACTATGGCTACACCTTC

D gene: TRBD2
J gene: TRBJ2-7
V gene: TRBV4-2
clone size: .
CDR3 protein: CASSQGGALAGPSSYEQYF
CDR3 DNA: TGTGCCAGCAGCCAGGGGGGGGCACTAGCGGGGCCCAGCTCCTACGAGCAGTACTTC

D gene: TRBD1
J gene: TRBJ1-3
V gene: TRBV9
clone size: .
CDR3 protein: CASSPQTGKAGNTIYF
CDR3 DNA: TGTGCCAGCAGCCCTCAGACAGGGAAAGCCGGAAACACCATATATTTT

D gene: TRBD1
J gene: TRBJ1-1
V gene: TRBV7-2
clone size: .
CDR3 protein: CASSSGQGAWTEAFF
CDR3 DNA: TGTGCCAGCAGCTCGGGACAGGGGGCTTGGACTGAAGCTTTCTTT

D gene: .
J gene: TRBJ2-7
V gene: TRBV9
clone size: few
CDR3 protein: CASSVEAGYSYEQYF
CDR3 DNA: TGTGCCAGCAGCGTAGAGGCAGGATACTCCTACGAGCAGTACTTC

D gene: .
J gene: TRBJ1-4
V gene: TRBV2
clone size: .
CDR3 protein: CASGDKRDEKLFF
CDR3 DNA: TGTGCCAGCGGGGACAAAAGGGATGAAAAACTGTTTTTT

D gene: TRBD1
J gene: TRBJ1-2
V gene: TRBV4-3
clone size: .
CDR3 protein: CASSQDGQGYGYTF
CDR3 DNA: TGCGCCAGCAGCCAAGACGGACAGGGTTATGGCTACACCTTC

D gene: .
J gene: TRBJ1-2
V gene: TRBV14
clone size: .
CDR3 protein: CASSPVTGTFYGYTF
CDR3 DNA: TGTGCCAGCAGCCCAGTTACCGGGACCTTCTATGGCTACACCTTC

D gene: TRBD1
J gene: TRBJ2-2
V gene: TRBV11-2
clone size: .
CDR3 protein: CASNTGVNTGELFF
CDR3 DNA: TGTGCCAGCAACACAGGGGTAAACACCGGGGAGCTGTTTTTT

D gene: .
J gene: TRBJ2-3
V gene: TRBV5-1
clone size: .
CDR3 protein: CASSISTDTQYF
CDR3 DNA: TGCGCCAGCAGCATTAGCACAGATACGCAGTATTTT

D gene: .
J gene: TRBJ2-1
V gene: TRBV5-4
clone size: .
CDR3 protein: CASSPGTGAYNEQFF
CDR3 DNA: TGTGCCAGCAGCCCGGGGACGGGTGCCTACAATGAGCAGTTCTTC